The 32 T cell receptor beta chains below were found in one sample sequenced in a study of identical twins. From the 5' RACE reads, TCRdb called clonotypes with MiXCR, one entry per CDR3 protein. The data show 270,000 or so distinct CDR3 sequences, with around 8.3% seen just once and over 2.5% held by the top ten. The same sample was also studied in work on yellow fever vaccine responses in identical twins.

The sequenced sample was CD8+ T cells sorted from blood. These receptors all come from a woman between 18 and 29 years old in good health.

V and J are TRBV3-1 and TRBJ2-4, with 14 bases that match TRBD2. CDR1 and CDR2 (germline): LGHDT, YNNKEL (reference sequence). V dropped 2 bases and J dropped 1; count of bases not matched to a gene: 4. The CDR3 runs to 18 residues. The CDR3 coding sequence is TGTGCCAGCAGCCAATTAGGACTAGCGGGAGGCGCCAAAAACATTCAGTACTTC. It encodes CASSQLGLAGGAKNIQYF. The whole variable domain, filled in from reference TRBV3-1 and TRBJ2-4, reads DTAVSQTPKYLVTQMGNDKSIKCEQNLGHDTMYWYKQDSKKFLKIMFSYNNKELIINETVPNRFSPKSPDKAHLNLHINSLELGDSAVYFCASSQLGLAGGAKNIQYFGAGTRLSVL.

The J gene is TRBJ2-7, the V gene TRBV7-9; 9 bases fit TRBD2. V shed 1 base and J 0 bases; nucleotides not matched to a gene: 4. CDR3 length: 16 residues. The germline CDR1 and CDR2 sequences are SEHNR and FQNEAQ (reference sequence). As DNA, the CDR3 is TGTGCCAGCAGCTTAGTTGCGGGGGGGCCCTCCTACGAGCAGTACTTC. It codes for CASSLVAGGPSYEQYF. Drawing the rest from reference TRBV7-9 and TRBJ2-7, the complete variable domain is DTGVSQNPRHKITKRGQNVTFRCDPISEHNRLYWYRQTLGQGPEFLTYFQNEAQLEKSRLLSDRFSAERPKGSFSTLEIQRTEQGDSAMYLCASSLVAGGPSYEQYFGPGTRLTVT.

V gene TRBV20-1 combines with J gene TRBJ2-7; 8 bases fit TRBD2. This CDR3 contains 15 residues. Trimming at V came to 0 bases and at J to 2 bases, leaving 6 bases not matched to a gene. The germline CDR1 and CDR2 sequences are DFQATT and SNEGSKA (reference sequence). The DNA for the CDR3 is TGCAGTGCTAGAGATTGGGGCGGGAGGACCTACGAGCAGTACTTC. This gives the protein CSARDWGGRTYEQYF.

V is TRBV5-5 and J is TRBJ2-1; TRBD1 aligns across 9 bases. After removal of 9 bases from V and 7 bases from J, the junction contained 8 bases not matched to a gene. Germline V gene lookup returns CDR1 SGHKS and CDR2 YYEKEE (reference sequence). The CDR3 runs to 13 residues. CDR3 loop: CAMGPGQGNEQFF. For the CDR3, the DNA is TGTGCCATGGGCCCGGGACAGGGAAATGAGCAGTTCTTC.

This clonotype was observed at least ten times. The CDR3 nucleotides are TGCAGCGTAGATGAGGTGATGACTGAAGCTTTCTTT. Translation: CSVDEVMTEAFF. J is TRBJ1-1 and V is TRBV29-1; no reliable D call. This CDR3 is built from 12 residues. Germline-derived CDR1 and CDR2 are SQVTM and ANQGSEA. V was trimmed by 6 bases and J by 5 bases, leaving 13 bases between them.

The chain links TRBV11-1 to TRBJ2-7; D is possibly TRBD2 (5 bases). This CDR3 has 18 amino acids. Germline-derived CDR1 and CDR2 are SGHAT and FQDESV (reference sequence). With 1 base removed from V and 3 bases from J, the gap between germline ends came to 22 bases. The CDR3: CASSLVGRGGSSGYEQYF. CDR3 DNA sequence: TGTGCCAGCAGCTTAGTCGGACGGGGTGGGTCGTCGGGCTACGAGCAGTACTTC. The full variable domain, its missing parts supplied by reference TRBV11-1 and TRBJ2-7, is EAEVAQSPRYKITEKSQAVAFWCDPISGHATLYWYRQILGQGPELLVQFQDESVVDDSQLPKDRFSAERLKGVDSTLKIQPAELGDSAMYLCASSLVGRGGSSGYEQYFGPGTRLTVT.

The rearrangement uses TRBV7-9 and TRBJ2-7; D is ambiguous. CDR1 and CDR2 from the germline V gene are SEHNR and FQNEAQ (reference sequence). Trimming shortened V by 5 bases and J by 0 bases, and 8 bases separated the two germline ends. The CDR3 runs 13 residues. The DNA of the CDR3 is TGTGCCAGCAGCCAGCCGGGCTCCTACGAGCAGTACTTC. Translation gives CASSQPGSYEQYF.

This clonotype occurred a few times. This rearrangement joins TRBV4-3 to TRBJ2-3; 8 bases agree with TRBD2. Unmatched junction bases numbered 8, after V lost 1 base and J lost 2 bases. CDR3 length: 17 amino acids. Germline loops: CDR1 LGHNA, CDR2 YSLEER. The CDR3 sequence: CASSQGVASGYTDTQYF. CDR3 DNA sequence: TGCGCCAGCAGCCAAGGTGTGGCTAGCGGGTACACAGATACGCAGTATTTT.

There are many counts of this clonotype. The chain joins TRBV6-5 to TRBJ1-2; D is perhaps TRBD1 (6 bases). The germline gives CDR1 MNHEY, CDR2 SVGAGI. This CDR3 has 16 amino acids. V dropped 4 bases and J dropped 1 base, with 16 bases sitting between them. CDR3 coding DNA: TGTGCCAGCAGTTGGGGATTGACAGGCTTTAACTATGGCTACACCTTC. Translated, it gives CASSWGLTGFNYGYTF.

This clonotype was seen more than once but under ten times. The genes are TRBV12-3 or TRBV12-4 and TRBJ2-5; D unclear. Trimming removed 6 bases at V and 1 base at J, with 9 bases between. The CDR3 consists of 13 residues. The CDR3 sequence: CASSPATQETQYF. DNA of the CDR3: TGTGCCAGCAGCCCAGCGACCCAAGAGACCCAGTACTTC.

In its sample, this clonotype was seen a few times. The rearrangement uses TRBV6-1 and TRBJ1-3; D gene unclear. The CDR3 is made up of 14 amino acids. V shed 6 bases and J shed 0 bases, with 9 bases lying between them. The germline V gene encodes CDR1 MNHNS and CDR2 SASEGT. The CDR3 region is CASSGERSGNTIYF. CDR3 DNA sequence: TGTGCCAGCAGCGGAGAGCGCTCTGGAAACACCATATATTTT.

The sample holds many counts of this clonotype. V and J are TRBV15 and TRBJ2-4; D is ambiguous. Trimming stripped 0 bases from V and 1 base from J, with 13 bases between. The CDR3 runs to 17 residues. The germline V gene encodes CDR1 LNHNV and CDR2 YYDKDF (reference sequence). Here the CDR3 reads CATSRDRVVWAKNIQYF. The DNA for the CDR3 is TGTGCCACCAGCAGAGATCGGGTTGTTTGGGCCAAAAACATTCAGTACTTC.

This clonotype has a handful of counts. The rearrangement uses TRBV11-2 and TRBJ1-2, with D unresolved. The CDR3 runs to 15 residues. V was cut by 3 bases and J by 2 bases, with 13 bases left in between. Germline V gives CDR1 SGHAT, CDR2 FQNNGV. This chain's CDR3 is CASSLGTGANYGYTF. The CDR3 bases are TGTGCCAGCAGCTTGGGCACGGGAGCAAACTATGGCTACACCTTC.

This chain joins TRBV4-1 and TRBJ2-1; D is perhaps TRBD2 (5 bases). The CDR3 spans 17 residues. Per the germline V gene, CDR1 is MGHRA and CDR2 is YSYEKL. V was cut by 1 base and J by 0 bases, with 13 bases left in between. CDR3 nucleotides: TGCGCCAGCAGCCAAGCTCCGGGCAGCGGCTCCTACAATGAGCAGTTCTTC. This codes for CASSQAPGSGSYNEQFF.

The chain uses TRBV20-1 and TRBJ2-3, with 7 nucleotides matching TRBD1. J gave up 2 bases and V 6 bases, and 11 bases lay outside the gene matches. This CDR3 has 15 residues. Looked up from germline, CDR1 is DFQATT and CDR2 is SNEGSKA (reference sequence). CDR3 amino acids: CSAETQGDDTDTQYF. The CDR3 coding sequence is TGCAGTGCGGAAACCCAGGGGGATGACACAGATACGCAGTATTTT.

The gene calls are TRBV27 and TRBJ2-2; a weak D match, TRBD1 (5 bases). The CDR3 spans 14 residues. CDR1 and CDR2 (germline): MNHEY, SMNVEV (reference sequence). Trimming cost V 7 bases and J 3 bases, with 12 bases left between them. CDR3 DNA sequence: TGTGCCAGCACCTGGGGCTCCTACACCGGGGAGCTGTTTTTT. Amino acid sequence: CASTWGSYTGELFF.

In this sample, this clonotype turned up a few times. The chain joins TRBV28 to TRBJ1-2, with 9 positions matching TRBD1. The CDR3 is made up of 14 amino acids. The germline gives CDR1 MDHEN, CDR2 SYDVKM. V was clipped by 5 bases and J by 2 bases; unmatched bases: 3. The CDR3 bases are TGTGCCAGCAGTACGGGGACAGGGAACTATGGCTACACCTTC. Residues: CASSTGTGNYGYTF.

This clonotype showed up just a few times. The chain recombines TRBV6-1 with TRBJ2-5, with D unclear. Trimming removed 8 bases from V and 4 bases from J, with 14 bases in between. The CDR3 has 13 amino acids. Per the germline V gene, CDR1 is MNHNS and CDR2 is SASEGT. The CDR3, as DNA: TGTGCCAGCTACTTGGTGCCCGGAGAGACCCAGTACTTC. Translation gives CASYLVPGETQYF.

V is TRBV11-1 and J is TRBJ2-5; 8 nucleotides line up with TRBD1. J lost 4 bases, V lost 1 base, and 14 bases had no gene match. Germline lookup yields CDR1 SGHAT and CDR2 FQDESV (reference sequence). This CDR3 contains 18 residues. CDR3 coding DNA: TGTGCCAGCAGCTTAGGAGCCCCTGGACAGGGCGTAGGAGAGACCCAGTACTTC. It specifies CASSLGAPGQGVGETQYF.

The rearrangement joins TRBV4-1 to TRBJ1-1; D remains ambiguous. V gave up 0 bases and J gave up 4 bases, with 0 bases separating them. In germline, CDR1 is MGHRA, CDR2 YSYEKL. The CDR3 covers 11 residues. The chain's CDR3 is CASSQDTEAFF. In DNA, the CDR3 is TGCGCCAGCAGCCAAGACACTGAAGCTTTCTTT.

This clonotype has only a few counts. CDR3 DNA sequence: TGTGCCAGCAGTGAAAGGGTTAGCTACGAGCAGTACTTC. As protein: CASSERVSYEQYF. The V gene is TRBV2, the J gene TRBJ2-7; D uncertain. The germline V and J ends were trimmed by 2 bases and 3 bases, with 8 bases remaining between them. The germline gives CDR1 SNHLY, CDR2 FYNNEI. This CDR3 is 13 amino acids long.

This clonotype was observed at least ten times. J is TRBJ2-3 and V is TRBV28; 10 bases agree with TRBD2. CDR1 is MDHEN, CDR2 SYDVKM, per germline. This CDR3 spans 15 amino acids. Losses at the gene ends were 6 bases for V and 2 bases for J; bases not matched to a gene: 5. In DNA, the CDR3 is TGTGCCAGCAGCTGGACTAGCGGTAACACAGATACGCAGTATTTT. As protein: CASSWTSGNTDTQYF.

The chain uses TRBV7-9 and TRBJ2-5, with 9 nucleotides matching TRBD1. CDR3 length: 13 amino acids. Looked up from germline, CDR1 is SEHNR and CDR2 is FQNEAQ (reference sequence). The V and J ends lost 5 bases and 6 bases, in that order; junction bases with no gene match: 4. The CDR3 loop is CASSPGQGQTQYF. DNA for the CDR3: TGTGCCAGCAGCCCGGGACAGGGTCAGACCCAGTACTTC.

This chain links TRBV19 with TRBJ2-1; D may be TRBD1 or TRBD2 (5 bases each). CDR1 and CDR2 (germline): LNHDA, SQIVND (reference sequence). The CDR3 is 19 amino acids. Trimming removed 4 bases from V and 10 bases from J, with 32 bases in between. The CDR3 nucleotides read TGTGCCAGTAGTACGACCGCCGCTCATAACGGGGCGAGGGTGGGGGAGCAGTTCTTC. This gives the protein CASSTTAAHNGARVGEQFF.

This chain joins TRBV6-1 and TRBJ2-7; D tentatively reads TRBD1 or TRBD2 (6 bases each). The CDR3 has 18 residues. Germline V gene lookup returns CDR1 MNHNS and CDR2 SASEGT. V shed 4 bases and J shed 1 base, with 23 bases lying between them. The chain's CDR3 is CASSGLRGTLKESYEQYF. DNA of the CDR3: TGTGCCAGCAGTGGCCTCCGGGGGACACTTAAAGAATCCTACGAGCAGTACTTC.

This clonotype showed up just a few times. The chain joins TRBV3-1 to TRBJ2-5; a weak D match, TRBD1 (5 bases). V gave up 4 bases and J gave up 2 bases, with 20 bases separating them. Germline-derived CDR1 and CDR2 are LGHDT and YNNKEL (reference sequence). The CDR3 runs 17 residues. The CDR3 nucleotides read TGTGCCAGCAGCCCCCCCTCGAGTGCGGACAAGCAAGAGACCCAGTACTTC. Its translation: CASSPPSSADKQETQYF.

The chain couples TRBV3-1 to TRBJ2-1; TRBD2 matches at 11 bases. This CDR3 comprises 18 residues. With V trimmed by 1 base and J by 11 bases, 16 bases remained unmatched. CDR1 LGHDT and CDR2 YNNKEL come from the germline V gene (reference sequence). The CDR3 reads CASSQVTSGGRTFNQQFF. CDR3 in DNA: TGTGCCAGCAGCCAAGTTACTAGCGGGGGCCGAACCTTTAACCAGCAGTTCTTC.

V gene TRBV7-8 combines with J gene TRBJ2-7; D might be TRBD1 (6 bases). There are 15 residues in the CDR3. The germline V gene encodes CDR1 SGHVS and CDR2 FQNEAQ. V was shortened by 2 bases and J by 4 bases, with 15 bases between the two germline ends. In nucleotides, the CDR3 is TGTGCCAGCAGCTTATATCAGGGGATATCGTACGAGCAGTACTTC. It specifies CASSLYQGISYEQYF.

This clonotype has a handful of counts. The chain recombines TRBV6-2 or TRBV6-3 with TRBJ2-1; no definite D call. Germline V gene lookup returns CDR1 MNHEY and CDR2 SVGEGT. The CDR3 runs 13 residues. The V end was cut by 5 bases, the J end by 6 bases, with 11 bases between. The CDR3 spells CASSPDRVNEQFF. CDR3 DNA: TGTGCCAGCAGTCCCGACCGTGTCAATGAGCAGTTCTTC.

This clonotype has only a few counts. This rearrangement joins TRBV28 to TRBJ2-1; 9 bases line up with TRBD2. This CDR3 has 15 residues. In germline, CDR1 is MDHEN, CDR2 SYDVKM. Unmatched junction bases numbered 3, after V lost 1 base and J lost 5 bases. In DNA form, the CDR3 reads TGTGCCAGCAGTTTATATCCTAGCGGGGACAATGAGCAGTTCTTC. It specifies CASSLYPSGDNEQFF. Together with reference TRBV28 and TRBJ2-1, the CDR3 gives the full variable domain: DVKVTQSSRYLVKRTGEKVFLECVQDMDHENMFWYRQDPGLGLRLIYFSYDVKMKEKGDIPEGYSVSREKKERFSLILESASTNQTSMYLCASSLYPSGDNEQFFGPGTRLTVL.

The sample holds a few counts of this clonotype. The chain uses TRBV28 and TRBJ2-7, with 8 bases fitting TRBD1. Losses at the gene ends were 5 bases for V and 1 base for J; bases not matched to a gene: 10. This CDR3 region has 16 residues. CDR1 and CDR2 from the germline V gene are MDHEN and SYDVKM. CDR3 DNA: TGTGCCAGCAGTACCACAAGACAGGGGCCTTCCTACGAGCAGTACTTC. Encoded protein: CASSTTRQGPSYEQYF.

This clonotype was observed a few times. The chain uses TRBV9 and TRBJ2-3, with D maybe TRBD1 (6 bases). Germline V gene sequence: CDR1 SGDLS, CDR2 YYNGEE. V was cut by 4 bases and J by 0 bases, with 18 bases left in between. CDR3 length: 17 amino acids. CDR3 nucleotides: TGTGCCAGCAGCCTTCAATACAGGGAGCTGAGCACAGATACGCAGTATTTT. Encoded protein: CASSLQYRELSTDTQYF.